This entry lists 25 T cell receptor beta chains sequenced from one sample in a study of early T cells in non-severe SARS-CoV-2 infection. TCRdb itself ran the 5' RACE reads through MiXCR, one entry per CDR3 protein. The sample lists 50,000 to 80,000 distinct CDR3 sequences, roughly 9% occurring once. Sequenced material: whole blood, taken at baseline. These receptors all stem from an adult who was a healthcare worker with PCR-confirmed SARS-CoV-2 infection or an uninfected control (not recorded which).

V usage is TRBV20-1 and J usage is TRBJ2-3; D is perhaps TRBD1 or TRBD2 (5 bases each). Germline CDR1 is DFQATT and CDR2 is SNEGSKA (reference sequence). This CDR3 is built from 15 residues. Trimming stripped 1 base from V and 1 base from J, with 12 bases between. The CDR3 reads CSARALGERTDTQYF. CDR3 nucleotide sequence: TGCAGTGCTAGAGCGTTAGGGGAGCGCACAGATACGCAGTATTTT.

This clonotype has ten or more counts. V gene TRBV2 combines with J gene TRBJ2-7; 7 bases match TRBD1. The ends lost 6 bases at V and 7 bases at J; junction bases unmatched: 9. Germline V CDR1 and CDR2: SNHLY, FYNNEI. The CDR3 sequence is 13 residues long. The CDR3 DNA reads TGTGCCAGCAGACCAGGGGGATTGGGGGAGCAGTACTTC. Its protein is CASRPGGLGEQYF.

In its sample, this clonotype was seen a few times. The genes are TRBV5-6 and TRBJ2-7; D is perhaps TRBD2 (6 bases). In germline, CDR1 is SGHDT, CDR2 YYEEEE. The CDR3 extends over 15 amino acids. Trimming pared 0 bases from V and 2 bases from J, leaving 12 bases between. The CDR3 DNA reads TGTGCCAGCAGCTTGGAACTTCGGGGGACCTACGAGCAGTACTTC. The encoded protein is CASSLELRGTYEQYF.

This clonotype is medium-sized (0.01 to 0.1%) by share. This rearrangement joins TRBV7-2 to TRBJ2-1, with D perhaps TRBD2 (6 bases). In germline, CDR1 is SGHTA, CDR2 FQGNSA. The germline V and J ends were trimmed by 1 base and 12 bases, with 16 bases remaining between them. The CDR3 runs 14 residues. The CDR3 is CASSLETSHPVQFF. The CDR3 DNA sequence: TGTGCCAGCAGCTTAGAAACTAGCCACCCCGTGCAGTTCTTC.

This clonotype has ten or more counts. This rearrangement joins TRBV18 to TRBJ2-2, with TRBD1 matching 7 bases. Germline V lookup: CDR1 KGHSH, CDR2 LQKENI. The CDR3 spans 16 residues. J lost 6 bases, V lost 0 bases, and 7 bases had no gene match. Here the CDR3 DNA reads TGTGCCAGCTCACCACCGACAGGGCCCCTGCCCGGGGAGCTGTTTTTT. Translating gives CASSPPTGPLPGELFF.

V usage is TRBV9 and J usage is TRBJ2-1; 8 positions agree with TRBD2. CDR3 length: 16 amino acids. Trimming at V came to 3 bases and at J to 1 base, leaving 6 bases not matched to a gene. The germline gives CDR1 SGDLS, CDR2 YYNGEE. In DNA, the CDR3 is TGTGCCAGCAGCGCAGTAGCGGGAAGGTCCTACAATGAGCAGTTCTTC. Amino acid sequence: CASSAVAGRSYNEQFF.

This clonotype was observed many times. The chain is built from TRBV5-1 and TRBJ1-2; the D gene is possibly TRBD1 (5 bases). The length of the CDR3 is 13 residues. Germline V gene lookup returns CDR1 SGHRS and CDR2 YFSETQ. V was trimmed by 1 base and J by 8 bases, leaving 12 bases between them. CDR3 bases: TGCGCCAGCAGCTTGACAGGTCTTGGCGGCTACACCTTC. This sequence encodes CASSLTGLGGYTF.

This clonotype showed up many times. An end of the junction differs from the germline gene, which may be a read error. The V and J genes are TRBV20-1 and TRBJ2-7; TRBD2 aligns across 12 bases. This CDR3 spans 13 amino acids. Germline V gene data show CDR1 as DFQATT and CDR2 as SNEGSKA (reference sequence). As DNA, the CDR3 is TGCAGTGCTCCTAGCGGGAGGGCGCTGGGTGGGGTGTTC. This gives the protein CSAPSGRALGGVF.

This clonotype has a count of ten or more. The rearrangement links TRBV28 to TRBJ2-3; unclear D gene. Trimming pared 3 bases from V and 0 bases from J, leaving 4 bases between. The CDR3 totals 13 residues. CDR1 and CDR2 (germline): MDHEN, SYDVKM. In nucleotides, the CDR3 is TGTGCCAGCAGTTTCGTCAGCACAGATACGCAGTATTTT. It translates to CASSFVSTDTQYF.

This clonotype turned up a few times. The chain employs TRBV11-2 and TRBJ1-6; D call uncertain. Trimming took off 5 bases at V and 7 bases at J, with 12 bases between the two ends. CDR1 and CDR2 from the germline V gene are SGHAT and FQNNGV. This CDR3 contains 14 residues. The CDR3 DNA follows: TGTGCCAGCAGCCACACCGCGGTGAATTCACCCCTCCACTTT. It codes for CASSHTAVNSPLHF.

This clonotype was detected a few times. The CDR3 region is CASSQAGTGSYEQYF. The DNA for the CDR3 is TGCGCCAGCAGCCAAGCCGGGACAGGGTCCTACGAGCAGTACTTC. The chain couples TRBV4-3 to TRBJ2-7, with TRBD1 matching 9 bases. This CDR3 comprises 15 residues. Germline assignment: CDR1 LGHNA and CDR2 YSLEER. J was trimmed by 1 base and V by 1 base; bases with no gene match: 2.

This clonotype came up once. The chain links TRBV6-1 to TRBJ2-1; D remains ambiguous. Germline CDR1 reads MNHNS; CDR2 reads SASEGT. The CDR3 covers 14 residues. V was trimmed by 11 bases and J by 4 bases, leaving 18 bases between them. The DNA of the CDR3 is TGTGCCTCAGCACGTACGTCCAGTTACAATGAGCAGTTCTTC. Its translation: CASARTSSYNEQFF.

V gene TRBV7-2 combines with J gene TRBJ2-3, with D unresolved. The CDR3 totals 12 residues. Germline CDR1 reads SGHTA; CDR2 reads FQGNSA. V was clipped by 8 bases and J by 4 bases, with 10 bases between them. Written as DNA, the CDR3 is TGTGCCAGCTTCGCCGCCCCAGATACGCAGTATTTT. It translates to CASFAAPDTQYF. Complete variable domain (other parts from reference TRBV7-2 and TRBJ2-3): GAGVSQSPSNKVTEKGKDVELRCDPISGHTALYWYRQSLGQGLEFLIYFQGNSAPDKSGLPSDRFSAERTGGSVSTLTIQRTQQEDSAVYLCASFAAPDTQYFGPGTRLTVL.

This clonotype was seen ten or more times. This sequence joins TRBV14 and TRBJ2-2; 7 bases agree with TRBD2. CDR1 and CDR2 (germline): SGHDN, FVKESK. V was pared by 3 bases and J by 7 bases, with 11 bases of the junction left unmatched. The CDR3 loop spans 16 amino acids. CDR3 amino acids: CASSQARAGDVGELFF. In DNA, the CDR3 is TGTGCCAGCAGCCAGGCCCGGGCGGGAGATGTCGGGGAGCTGTTTTTT.

The rearrangement joins TRBV18 to TRBJ2-3, with D unresolved. CDR3 length equals 14 residues. V was cut by 2 bases and J by 0 bases, with 6 bases left in between. Germline CDR1 and CDR2: KGHSH and LQKENI. CDR3 sequence reads: CASSPDSSTDTQYF. The CDR3 region has the DNA TGTGCCAGCTCACCAGACTCTAGCACAGATACGCAGTATTTT.

V is TRBV6-5 and J is TRBJ2-1; 12 bases fit TRBD1. The CDR3 is made up of 15 amino acids. Germline CDR1 reads MNHEY; CDR2 reads SVGAGI. The junction had 13 bases not matched to a gene; V was cut back by 8 bases and J by 11 bases. Here the CDR3 DNA reads TGTGCCAGCGAGAACCGGGACAGGGGGCTGAGTAAGCAGTTCTTC. The encoded protein is CASENRDRGLSKQFF.

This clonotype was observed a handful of times. The rearrangement uses TRBV11-2 and TRBJ1-1; D not resolved. In germline, CDR1 is SGHAT, CDR2 FQNNGV. The CDR3 consists of 13 residues. The V gene lost 5 bases and the J gene lost 2 bases, with 9 bases spanning the gap. The CDR3 region is CASSLHSNTEAFF. In nucleotides, the CDR3 is TGTGCCAGCAGCCTACATTCAAACACTGAAGCTTTCTTT.

This clonotype was observed many times. This rearrangement joins TRBV6-6 to TRBJ2-7; 13 bases are a match to TRBD2. The CDR3 is made up of 17 amino acids. Germline-derived CDR1 and CDR2 are MNHNY and SVGAGI (reference sequence). The V and J ends lost 6 bases and 5 bases, in that order; junction bases with no gene match: 13. CDR3 loop: CASRPQKGTSGIDEQYF. The CDR3 DNA follows: TGTGCCAGCAGACCACAGAAAGGGACTAGCGGGATAGACGAGCAGTACTTC.

The J gene is TRBJ2-7, the V gene TRBV2; no firm D call. Germline CDR1 is SNHLY and CDR2 is FYNNEI. Trimming took 4 bases from V and 0 from J, leaving 7 bases between them. This CDR3 spans 13 amino acids. This CDR3 is CASSGQHSYEQYF. The CDR3 region has the DNA TGTGCCAGCAGTGGGCAGCACTCCTACGAGCAGTACTTC. The full variable domain, in which reference TRBV2 and TRBJ2-7 provide the parts outside the CDR3, is EPEVTQTPSHQVTQMGQEVILRCVPISNHLYFYWYRQILGQKVEFLVSFYNNEISEKSEIFDDQFSVERPDGSNFTLKIRSTKLEDSAMYFCASSGQHSYEQYFGPGTRLTVT.

This chain connects TRBV7-9 to TRBJ1-2; the D gene is possibly TRBD1 (5 bases). V was pared by 5 bases and J by 8 bases, with 15 bases between. The germline gives CDR1 SEHNR, CDR2 FQNEAQ (reference sequence). This CDR3 region has 13 residues. CDR3 amino acids: CASSPNRGGGYTF. The CDR3 nucleotides read TGTGCCAGCAGCCCAAATAGGGGCGGCGGCTACACCTTC.

This clonotype came up a few times. The V call is TRBV4-3, the J call TRBJ2-1, with TRBD1 matching 8 bases. With 6 bases clipped from V and 5 bases from J, the junction kept 9 bases outside the gene matches. Germline lookup yields CDR1 LGHNA and CDR2 YSLEER. The CDR3 length is 15 residues. CDR3 region: CASSAGQGQDNEQFF. The CDR3 DNA follows: TGCGCCAGCAGTGCAGGACAGGGTCAAGACAATGAGCAGTTCTTC.

The table lists this clonotype with a few counts. This chain uses TRBV7-8 with TRBJ2-2; no clear D gene. The CDR3 runs 13 residues. Germline CDR1 and CDR2: SGHVS and FQNEAQ. V lost 1 base, J lost 6 bases, and 6 bases lay in between. This chain's CDR3 is CASSLGTAGELFF. The CDR3 DNA reads as TGTGCCAGCAGCTTAGGAACGGCCGGGGAGCTGTTTTTT. Full variable domain (missing parts from reference TRBV7-8 and TRBJ2-2): GAGVSQSPRYKVAKRGQDVALRCDPISGHVSLFWYQQALGQGPEFLTYFQNEAQLDKSGLPSDRFFAERPEGSVSTLKIQRTQQEDSAVYLCASSLGTAGELFFGEGSRLTVL.

This clonotype was detected only a few times. The chain recombines TRBV6-5 with TRBJ2-7; perhaps TRBD2 as D (5 bases). The germline V gene encodes CDR1 MNHEY and CDR2 SVGAGI. The CDR3 contains 11 residues. V lost 6 bases, J lost 7 bases, and 10 bases lay in between. CDR3 amino acids: CASRRAEEQYF. The DNA for the CDR3 is TGTGCCAGCAGGAGGGCGGAAGAGCAGTACTTC.

This clonotype has a count of ten or more. The V gene is TRBV5-5, the J gene TRBJ1-3; D uncertain. V shed 4 bases and J shed 0 bases, with 14 bases lying between them. This CDR3 contains 16 residues. Germline CDR1 SGHKS, CDR2 YYEKEE (reference sequence). The CDR3 is CASSPTRSFSGNTIYF. The CDR3 DNA sequence: TGTGCCAGCAGCCCCACGAGGTCCTTCTCTGGAAACACCATATATTTT.

This clonotype was observed a handful of times. This chain uses TRBV6-4 with TRBJ2-7; tentative D call: TRBD1 (6 bases). Trimming removed 6 bases at V and 9 bases at J, with 12 bases between. The CDR3 runs 11 residues. Germline values: CDR1 MRHNA, CDR2 SNTAGT. The CDR3 bases are TGTGCCAGCAGCAAGCCCAGGGGGCAGTACTTC. Translation gives CASSKPRGQYF.